Sequencing of this T cell receptor (beta chain) was carried out in a study of cytomegalovirus exposure and HLA in healthy donors. V shed 0 bases, J shed 5 bases, and the junction held 6 bases outside the gene matches. The CDR3 runs 16 residues. The germline CDR1 and CDR2 sequences are MGHRA and YSYEKL. With respect to this clone: Its antigen is not identified.

Primers included in the PCR were 60 Vbeta and 13 Jbeta primers. Produced via immunoSEQ multiplex PCR; TCRdb's table is partial and in-frame only. In the table there are 150,000 to 200,000 clones, 75% to 80% of which are singletons. General study findings and limits: Immune exposure data for these donors was limited to CMV serostatus.

The sequence derives from a man over 45 in good health and CMV-seropositive. The chain combines TRBV4-1 with TRBJ1-5, with 8 nucleotides matching TRBD1. Sequenced input: PBMCs. The CDR3 spells CASSQDDRGPHQPQHF. The CDR3 DNA follows: TGCGCCAGCAGCCAAGATGACAGGGGTCCTCATCAGCCCCAGCATTTT.